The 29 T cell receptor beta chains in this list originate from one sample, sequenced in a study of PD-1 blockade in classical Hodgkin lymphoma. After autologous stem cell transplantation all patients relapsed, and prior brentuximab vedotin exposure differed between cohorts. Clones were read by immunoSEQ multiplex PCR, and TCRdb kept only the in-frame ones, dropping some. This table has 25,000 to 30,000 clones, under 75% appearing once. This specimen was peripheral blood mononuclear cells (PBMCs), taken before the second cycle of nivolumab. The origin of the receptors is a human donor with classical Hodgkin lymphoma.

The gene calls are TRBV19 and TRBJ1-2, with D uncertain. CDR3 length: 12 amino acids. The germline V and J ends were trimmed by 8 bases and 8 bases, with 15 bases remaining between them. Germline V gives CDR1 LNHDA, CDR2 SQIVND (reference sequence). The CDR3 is CASYQEGRGYTF. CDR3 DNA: TGTGCCAGTTATCAAGAGGGCCGGGGCTACACCTTC. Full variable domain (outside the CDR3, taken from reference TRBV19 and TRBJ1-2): DGGITQSPKYLFRKEGQNVTLSCEQNLNHDAMYWYRQDPGQGLRLIYYSQIVNDFQKGDIAEGYSVSREKKESFPLTVTSAQKNPTAFYLCASYQEGRGYTFGSGTRLTVV.

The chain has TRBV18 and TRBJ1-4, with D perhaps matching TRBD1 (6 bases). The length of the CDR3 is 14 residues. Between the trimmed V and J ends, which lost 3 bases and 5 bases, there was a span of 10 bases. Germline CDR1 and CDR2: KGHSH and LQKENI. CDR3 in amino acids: CASSPGQGNEKLFF. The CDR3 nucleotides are TGTGCCAGCTCACCGGGGCAGGGGAATGAAAAACTGTTTTTT.

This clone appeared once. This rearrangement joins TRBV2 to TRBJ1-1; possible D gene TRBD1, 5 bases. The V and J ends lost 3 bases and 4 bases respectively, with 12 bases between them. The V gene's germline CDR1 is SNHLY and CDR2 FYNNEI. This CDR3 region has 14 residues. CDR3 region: CASSDEGLTTEAFF. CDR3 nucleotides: TGTGCCAGCAGTGATGAGGGACTGACCACTGAAGCTTTCTTT.

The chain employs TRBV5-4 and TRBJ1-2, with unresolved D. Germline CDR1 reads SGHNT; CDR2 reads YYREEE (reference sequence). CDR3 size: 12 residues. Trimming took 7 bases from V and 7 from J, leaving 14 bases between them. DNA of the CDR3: TGTGCCAGCTGTACTACGGTCCCTGGCTACACCTTC. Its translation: CASCTTVPGYTF.

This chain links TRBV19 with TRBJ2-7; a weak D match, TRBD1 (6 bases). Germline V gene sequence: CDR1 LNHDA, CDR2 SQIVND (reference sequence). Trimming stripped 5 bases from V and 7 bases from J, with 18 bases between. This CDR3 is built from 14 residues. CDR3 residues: CASSSSGTPTEQYF. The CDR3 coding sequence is TGTGCCAGTAGTTCATCCGGGACACCCACGGAGCAGTACTTC.

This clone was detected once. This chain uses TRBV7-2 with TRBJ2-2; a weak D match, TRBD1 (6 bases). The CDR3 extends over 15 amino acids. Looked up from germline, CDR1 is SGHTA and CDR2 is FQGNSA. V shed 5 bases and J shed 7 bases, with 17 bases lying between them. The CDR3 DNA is TGTGCCAGCAGCAATACCGGGCCAGGGGACGGGGAGCTGTTTTTT. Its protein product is CASSNTGPGDGELFF.

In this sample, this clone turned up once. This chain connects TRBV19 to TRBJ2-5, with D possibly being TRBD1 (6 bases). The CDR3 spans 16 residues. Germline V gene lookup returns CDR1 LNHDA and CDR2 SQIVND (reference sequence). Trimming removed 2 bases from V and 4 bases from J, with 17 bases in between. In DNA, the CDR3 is TGTGCCAGTAGTATATCGGGACAAACGAGGGGAGAGACCCAGTACTTC. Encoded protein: CASSISGQTRGETQYF.

In nucleotides, the CDR3 is TGTGCCAGCAGCTTAGGCGGGACAGGGCCCTACGAGCAGTACTTC. Translation gives CASSLGGTGPYEQYF. This rearrangement joins TRBV7-2 to TRBJ2-7, with TRBD1 matching 9 bases. Trimming removed 1 base from V and 2 bases from J; junction bases left unmatched: 3. The CDR3 length is 15 residues. The germline V gene has CDR1 SGHTA and CDR2 FQGNSA.

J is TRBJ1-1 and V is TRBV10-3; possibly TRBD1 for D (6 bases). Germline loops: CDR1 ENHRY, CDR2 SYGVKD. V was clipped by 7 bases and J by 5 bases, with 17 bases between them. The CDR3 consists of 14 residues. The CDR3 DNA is TGTGCCATCACCAGGGGAGGGGGGAATACTGAAGCTTTCTTT. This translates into CAITRGGGNTEAFF.

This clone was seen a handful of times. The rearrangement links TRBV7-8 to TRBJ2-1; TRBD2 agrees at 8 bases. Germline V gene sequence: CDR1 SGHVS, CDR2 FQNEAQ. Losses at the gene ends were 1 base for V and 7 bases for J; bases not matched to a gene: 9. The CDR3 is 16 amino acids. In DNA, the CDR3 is TGTGCCAGCAGCTTAGTCGGGGGGGCCATCACAAATGAGCAGTTCTTC. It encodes CASSLVGGAITNEQFF.

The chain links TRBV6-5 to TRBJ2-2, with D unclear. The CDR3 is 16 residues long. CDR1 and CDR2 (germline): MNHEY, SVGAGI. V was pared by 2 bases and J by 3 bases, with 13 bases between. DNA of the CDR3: TGTGCCAGCAGTTACGGTAGTGCCCGATACACCGGGGAGCTGTTTTTT. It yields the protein CASSYGSARYTGELFF.

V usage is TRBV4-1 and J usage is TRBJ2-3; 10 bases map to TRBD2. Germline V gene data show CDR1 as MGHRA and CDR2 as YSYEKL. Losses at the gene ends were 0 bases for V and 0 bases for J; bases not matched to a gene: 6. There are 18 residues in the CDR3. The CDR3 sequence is CASSQENLAGASTDTQYF. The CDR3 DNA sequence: TGCGCCAGCAGCCAAGAAAATCTAGCGGGGGCCAGCACAGATACGCAGTATTTT.

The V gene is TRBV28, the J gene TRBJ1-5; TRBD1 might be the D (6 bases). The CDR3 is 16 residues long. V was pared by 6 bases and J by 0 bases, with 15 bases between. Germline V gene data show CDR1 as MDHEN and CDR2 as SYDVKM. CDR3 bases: TGTGCCAGCAGCTCACCGGGACAATATAGCAATCAGCCCCAGCATTTT. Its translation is CASSSPGQYSNQPQHF. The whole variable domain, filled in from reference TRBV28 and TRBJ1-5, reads DVKVTQSSRYLVKRTGEKVFLECVQDMDHENMFWYRQDPGLGLRLIYFSYDVKMKEKGDIPEGYSVSREKKERFSLILESASTNQTSMYLCASSSPGQYSNQPQHFGDGTRLSIL.

The CDR3 nucleotides are TGTGCCTGGAGCCAACAGGGCAAAAACATTCAGTACTTC. It yields the protein CAWSQQGKNIQYF. This rearrangement joins TRBV30 to TRBJ2-4, with D possibly TRBD1 on 6 matching bases. The V end was cut by 3 bases, the J end by 3 bases, with 9 bases between. This CDR3 has 13 residues. Looked up from germline, CDR1 is GTSNPN and CDR2 is SVGIG (reference sequence).

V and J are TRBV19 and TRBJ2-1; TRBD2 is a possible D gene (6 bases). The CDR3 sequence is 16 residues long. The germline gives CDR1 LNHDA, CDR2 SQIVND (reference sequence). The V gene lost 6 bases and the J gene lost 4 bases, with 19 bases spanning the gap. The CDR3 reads CASSPRRGDQYNEQFF. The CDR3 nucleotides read TGTGCCAGTAGCCCCAGGCGGGGAGACCAATACAATGAGCAGTTCTTC.

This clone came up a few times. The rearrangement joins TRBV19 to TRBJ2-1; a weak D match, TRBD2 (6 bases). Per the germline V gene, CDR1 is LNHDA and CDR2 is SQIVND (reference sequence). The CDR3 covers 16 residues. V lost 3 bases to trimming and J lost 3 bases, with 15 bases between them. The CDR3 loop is CASSMRFWGDYNEQFF. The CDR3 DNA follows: TGTGCCAGTAGTATGAGGTTTTGGGGGGACTACAATGAGCAGTTCTTC.

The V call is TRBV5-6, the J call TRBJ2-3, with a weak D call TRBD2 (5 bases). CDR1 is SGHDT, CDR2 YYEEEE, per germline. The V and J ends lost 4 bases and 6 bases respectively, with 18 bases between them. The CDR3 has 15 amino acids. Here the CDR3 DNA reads TGTGCCAGCAGCCCCCTGGGGAGCAACGGCGATACGCAGTATTTT. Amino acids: CASSPLGSNGDTQYF.

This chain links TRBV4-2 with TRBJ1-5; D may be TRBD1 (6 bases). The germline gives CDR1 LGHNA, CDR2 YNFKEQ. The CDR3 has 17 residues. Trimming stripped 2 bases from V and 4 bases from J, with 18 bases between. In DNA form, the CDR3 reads TGTGCCAGCAGCCAAAGGGAGGCAGGGGCCAATAATCAGCCCCAGCATTTT. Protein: CASSQREAGANNQPQHF.

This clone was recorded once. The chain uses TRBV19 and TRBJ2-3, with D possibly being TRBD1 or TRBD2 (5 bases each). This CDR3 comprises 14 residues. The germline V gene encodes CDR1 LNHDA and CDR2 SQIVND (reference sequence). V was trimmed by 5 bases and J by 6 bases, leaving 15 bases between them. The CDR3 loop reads CASSSRMGEDTQYF. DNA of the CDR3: TGTGCCAGTAGTTCAAGAATGGGGGAGGATACGCAGTATTTT.

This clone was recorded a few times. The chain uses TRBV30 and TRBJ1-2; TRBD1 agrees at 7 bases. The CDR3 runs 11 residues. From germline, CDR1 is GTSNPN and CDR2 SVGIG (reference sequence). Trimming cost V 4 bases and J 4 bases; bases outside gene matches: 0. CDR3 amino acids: CAWNRGYGYTF. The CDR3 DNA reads TGTGCCTGGAACAGGGGCTATGGCTACACCTTC.

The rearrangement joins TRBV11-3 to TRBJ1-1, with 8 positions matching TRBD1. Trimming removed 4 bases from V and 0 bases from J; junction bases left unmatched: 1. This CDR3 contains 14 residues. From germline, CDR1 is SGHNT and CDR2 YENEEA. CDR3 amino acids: CASSSGGLNTEAFF. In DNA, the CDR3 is TGTGCCAGCAGCTCAGGGGGCTTGAACACTGAAGCTTTCTTT.

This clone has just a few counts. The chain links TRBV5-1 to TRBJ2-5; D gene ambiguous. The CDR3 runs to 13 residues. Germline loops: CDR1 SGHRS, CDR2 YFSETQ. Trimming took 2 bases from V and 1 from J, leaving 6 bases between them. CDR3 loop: CASSFGPQETQYF. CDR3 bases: TGCGCCAGCAGCTTCGGGCCCCAAGAGACCCAGTACTTC.

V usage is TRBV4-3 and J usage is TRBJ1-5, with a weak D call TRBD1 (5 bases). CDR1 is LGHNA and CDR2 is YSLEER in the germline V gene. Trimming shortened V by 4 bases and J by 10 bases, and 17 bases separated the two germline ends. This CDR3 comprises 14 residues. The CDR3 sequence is CASSPDSNLLPQHF. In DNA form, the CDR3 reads TGCGCCAGCAGCCCCGACAGTAACTTATTACCCCAGCATTTT.

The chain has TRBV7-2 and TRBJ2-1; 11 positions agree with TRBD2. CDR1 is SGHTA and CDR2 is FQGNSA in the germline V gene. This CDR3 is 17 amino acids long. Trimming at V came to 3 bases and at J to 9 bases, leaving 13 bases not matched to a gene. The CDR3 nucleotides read TGTGCCAGCAGCTTCCATAGCGGGGGGGCCGGGAGAGCTGAGCAGTTCTTC. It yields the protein CASSFHSGGAGRAEQFF.

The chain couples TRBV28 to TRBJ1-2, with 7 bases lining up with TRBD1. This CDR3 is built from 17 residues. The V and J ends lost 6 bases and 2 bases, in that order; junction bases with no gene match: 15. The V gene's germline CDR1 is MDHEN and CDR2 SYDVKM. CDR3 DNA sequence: TGTGCCAGCAGCTTAGATACCCCGGGACAGCAGAACTATGGCTACACCTTC. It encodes CASSLDTPGQQNYGYTF.

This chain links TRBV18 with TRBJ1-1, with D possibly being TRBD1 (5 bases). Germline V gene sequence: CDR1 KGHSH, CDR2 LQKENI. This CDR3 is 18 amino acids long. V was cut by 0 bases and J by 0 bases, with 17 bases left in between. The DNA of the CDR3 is TGTGCCAGCTCACCACCCCCCCGGGGCAGCCCAATGAACACTGAAGCTTTCTTT. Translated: CASSPPPRGSPMNTEAFF.

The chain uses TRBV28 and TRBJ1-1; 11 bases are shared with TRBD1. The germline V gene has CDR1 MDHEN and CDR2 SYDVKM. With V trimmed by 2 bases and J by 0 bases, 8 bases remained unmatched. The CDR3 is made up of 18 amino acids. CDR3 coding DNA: TGTGCCAGCAGTTTAGAGGGGACAGGGGGTCCCATGAACACTGAAGCTTTCTTT. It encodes CASSLEGTGGPMNTEAFF.

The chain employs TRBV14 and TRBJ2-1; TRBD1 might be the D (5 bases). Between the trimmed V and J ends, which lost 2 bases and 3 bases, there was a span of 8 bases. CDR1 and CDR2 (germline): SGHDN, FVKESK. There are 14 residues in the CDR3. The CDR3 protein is CASSQKTDYNEQFF. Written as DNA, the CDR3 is TGTGCCAGCAGCCAAAAGACAGACTACAATGAGCAGTTCTTC.

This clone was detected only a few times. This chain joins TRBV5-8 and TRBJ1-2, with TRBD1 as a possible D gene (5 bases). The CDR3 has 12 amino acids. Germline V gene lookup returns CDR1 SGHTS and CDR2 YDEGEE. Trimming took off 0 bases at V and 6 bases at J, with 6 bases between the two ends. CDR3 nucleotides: TGTGCCAGCAGCTTGGACAGGCATGGCTACACCTTC. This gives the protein CASSLDRHGYTF.